The present entry profiles one TCR beta chain with its context. Method: immunoSEQ multiplex PCR; TCRdb's copy keeps in-frame clones and lacks some. The repertoire holds 120,000 or so clones, with around 95% as singletons. The data belong to a study of cytomegalovirus exposure and HLA in healthy donors. The germline V gene encodes CDR1 SGHRS and CDR2 YFSETQ. The V end was cut by 7 bases, the J end by 1 base, with 8 bases between. This CDR3 region has 13 residues. The origin of this receptor is a man between 18 and 29 years old in good health and CMV-seronegative. The chain carries TRBV5-1 and TRBJ2-2, with D maybe TRBD1 (6 bases). Sample: PBMCs. CDR3 protein: CASGGVNTGELFF. The CDR3 DNA is TGCGCCAGCGGGGGCGTGAACACCGGGGAGCTGTTTTTT. Together with reference TRBV5-1 and TRBJ2-2, the CDR3 gives the full variable domain: KAGVTQTPRYLIKTRGQQVTLSCSPISGHRSVSWYQQTPGQGLQFLFEYFSETQRNKGNFPGRFSGRQFSNSRSEMNVSTLELGDSALYLCASGGVNTGELFFGEGSRLTVL.